Listed below are T cell receptor beta chains from one sample, sequenced in a study of human T cells and chemical hapten exposure. TCRdb called the RACE reads again in MiXCR, with one record for every CDR3 protein. Here the sample spans roughly 50,000 distinct CDR3 sequences, about 10% being singletons. This material consisted of whole blood, taken in connection with sensitization to the hapten diphenylcyclopropenone (DPC). The receptors here all came from a woman between 50 and 59 years old with alopecia areata. Some clones in this sample may be carry-over from other donors' samples. The CDR3 runs from the conserved cysteine through the conserved F or W. Each record gives: clone size, J gene, V gene, D gene, CDR3 protein, CDR3 DNA. D genes are given only for firm matches. Clone size is not always given. Where it is, it says once, few, many or a class for expanded clones.

clone size: .; J gene: TRBJ2-7; V gene: TRBV12-3/TRBV12-4; D gene: TRBD1; CDR3 protein: CASGQGPYEQYF; CDR3 DNA: TGTGCCAGCGGACAGGGCCCCTACGAGCAGTACTTC
clone size: few; J gene: TRBJ2-1; V gene: TRBV11-1; D gene: TRBD1; CDR3 protein: CASSPDRPHNEQFF; CDR3 DNA: TGTGCCAGCAGCCCGGACAGGCCCCACAATGAGCAGTTCTTC
clone size: many; J gene: TRBJ1-5; V gene: TRBV12-3/TRBV12-4; D gene: .; CDR3 protein: CATRGGNQPQHF; CDR3 DNA: TGTGCCACCCGGGGGGGCAATCAGCCCCAGCATTTT
clone size: few; J gene: TRBJ2-1; V gene: TRBV3-1; D gene: .; CDR3 protein: CASSQNYHSVVF; CDR3 DNA: TGTGCCAGCAGCCAGAACTACCATTCGGTGGTCTTC
clone size: .; J gene: TRBJ2-2; V gene: TRBV19; D gene: .; CDR3 protein: CARPSNRIYRGTGELFF; CDR3 DNA: TGTGCCAGACCAAGCAACAGGATTTACCGGGGGACCGGGGAGCTGTTTTTT
clone size: many; J gene: TRBJ1-1; V gene: TRBV20-1; D gene: .; CDR3 protein: CSAPGDNTEAFF; CDR3 DNA: TGCAGTGCACCCGGAGATAACACTGAAGCTTTCTTT
clone size: .; J gene: TRBJ1-2; V gene: TRBV12-3/TRBV12-4; D gene: .; CDR3 protein: CASSSGTSGRYGYTF; CDR3 DNA: TGTGCCAGCAGTTCCGGGACATCCGGGAGGTATGGCTACACCTTC
clone size: few; J gene: TRBJ2-3; V gene: TRBV5-1; D gene: TRBD2; CDR3 protein: CASSSGLTSGKSTDTQYF; CDR3 DNA: TGCGCCAGCAGCTCAGGACTGACTAGCGGGAAGAGCACAGATACGCAGTATTTT
clone size: few; J gene: TRBJ2-7; V gene: TRBV27; D gene: .; CDR3 protein: CASSSARTRGLSYEQYF; CDR3 DNA: TGTGCCAGCAGCAGCGCACGAACCAGGGGACTCTCCTACGAGCAGTACTTC
clone size: .; J gene: TRBJ1-2; V gene: TRBV10-2; D gene: .; CDR3 protein: CASSEWGSLNGYTF; CDR3 DNA: TGCGCCAGCAGTGAGTGGGGGTCCCTGAATGGCTACACCTTC
clone size: .; J gene: TRBJ2-3; V gene: TRBV6-1; D gene: .; CDR3 protein: CASIESTDTQYF; CDR3 DNA: TGTGCCAGCATAGAAAGCACAGATACGCAGTATTTT
clone size: many; J gene: TRBJ1-4; V gene: TRBV6-6; D gene: .; CDR3 protein: CASSYVQDLGANEKLFF; CDR3 DNA: TGTGCCAGCAGTTACGTACAGGATTTAGGGGCTAATGAAAAACTGTTTTTT
clone size: few; J gene: TRBJ1-5; V gene: TRBV28; D gene: .; CDR3 protein: CASSLSSASNQPQHF; CDR3 DNA: TGTGCCAGCAGTTTGTCCTCCGCTAGCAATCAGCCCCAGCATTTT
clone size: few; J gene: TRBJ2-3; V gene: TRBV18; D gene: .; CDR3 protein: CASSPPGRLNTDTQYF; CDR3 DNA: TGTGCCAGCTCACCACCTGGTCGGCTAAACACAGATACGCAGTATTTT
clone size: many; J gene: TRBJ1-2; V gene: TRBV4-1; D gene: .; CDR3 protein: CASSQDYSRAGGGYYGYTF; CDR3 DNA: TGCGCCAGCAGCCAAGATTATAGCCGTGCAGGAGGGGGATACTATGGCTACACCTTC
clone size: many; J gene: TRBJ1-4; V gene: TRBV7-2; D gene: .; CDR3 protein: CASSGRQYRNEKLFF; CDR3 DNA: TGTGCCAGCAGCGGACGACAGTACCGTAATGAAAAACTGTTTTTT
clone size: many; J gene: TRBJ1-3; V gene: TRBV28; D gene: .; CDR3 protein: CASSVGNTIYF; CDR3 DNA: TGTGCCAGCAGCGTTGGAAACACCATATATTTT
clone size: many; J gene: TRBJ1-1; V gene: TRBV12-3/TRBV12-4; D gene: .; CDR3 protein: CASSFYGGTEAFF; CDR3 DNA: TGTGCCAGCAGTTTCTATGGGGGCACTGAAGCTTTCTTT
clone size: many; J gene: TRBJ1-3; V gene: TRBV4-3; D gene: TRBD1; CDR3 protein: CASSPRGQGISGNTIYF; CDR3 DNA: TGCGCCAGCAGCCCCCGGGGACAGGGGATCTCTGGAAACACCATATATTTT
clone size: medium-sized; J gene: TRBJ2-5; V gene: TRBV7-9; D gene: .; CDR3 protein: CASSSPGRTKLTQYF; CDR3 DNA: TGTGCCAGCAGCAGCCCGGGGCGTACAAAGTTGACCCAGTACTTC
clone size: .; J gene: TRBJ2-4; V gene: TRBV18; D gene: TRBD1; CDR3 protein: CASSSGTENIQYF; CDR3 DNA: TGTGCCAGCTCTTCCGGGACAGAAAACATTCAGTACTTC
clone size: .; J gene: TRBJ2-5; V gene: TRBV9; D gene: TRBD2; CDR3 protein: CASSAPPPGGLETQYF; CDR3 DNA: TGTGCCAGCAGCGCCCCACCCCCGGGAGGGCTAGAGACCCAGTACTTC
clone size: .; J gene: TRBJ1-1; V gene: TRBV4-1; D gene: .; CDR3 protein: CASSQEKGRAVGGNTEAFF; CDR3 DNA: TGCGCCAGCAGCCAAGAGAAAGGCAGGGCAGTGGGCGGGAACACTGAAGCTTTCTTT
clone size: few; J gene: TRBJ2-1; V gene: TRBV6-2/TRBV6-3; D gene: TRBD1; CDR3 protein: CASSSLPLGQGSYNEQFF; CDR3 DNA: TGTGCCAGCAGTTCCCTCCCGCTCGGACAGGGCTCCTACAATGAGCAGTTCTTC
clone size: .; J gene: TRBJ2-3; V gene: TRBV28; D gene: .; CDR3 protein: CASSFVGTQYF; CDR3 DNA: TGTGCCAGCAGTTTCGTGGGTACGCAGTATTTT
clone size: few; J gene: TRBJ2-1; V gene: TRBV4-2; D gene: TRBD2; CDR3 protein: CASSQDLAVSYNEQFF; CDR3 DNA: TGTGCCAGCAGCCAAGACCTAGCGGTGTCCTACAATGAGCAGTTCTTC
clone size: .; J gene: TRBJ2-2; V gene: TRBV11-3; D gene: .; CDR3 protein: CASSSRLVAGELFF; CDR3 DNA: TGTGCCAGCAGCTCGCGACTAGTTGCCGGGGAGCTGTTTTTT
clone size: .; J gene: TRBJ2-7; V gene: TRBV11-2; D gene: TRBD1; CDR3 protein: CASSVPGQGRGEQYF; CDR3 DNA: TGTGCCAGCAGCGTCCCGGGACAGGGCCGGGGCGAGCAGTACTTC
clone size: few; J gene: TRBJ1-4; V gene: TRBV28; D gene: TRBD1; CDR3 protein: CASTPGGYEKLFF; CDR3 DNA: TGTGCCAGCACCCCAGGGGGGTATGAAAAACTGTTTTTT
clone size: many; J gene: TRBJ1-1; V gene: TRBV2; D gene: .; CDR3 protein: CASSENMNTEAFF; CDR3 DNA: TGTGCCAGCAGTGAAAACATGAACACTGAAGCTTTCTTT
clone size: .; J gene: TRBJ1-3; V gene: TRBV28; D gene: .; CDR3 protein: CASSLGDTGNTIYF; CDR3 DNA: TGTGCCAGCAGTTTGGGAGATACGGGAAACACCATATATTTT
clone size: .; J gene: TRBJ2-5; V gene: TRBV18; D gene: TRBD1; CDR3 protein: CASSPGTGQETQYF; CDR3 DNA: TGTGCCAGCTCACCAGGGACAGGTCAAGAGACCCAGTACTTC
clone size: many; J gene: TRBJ1-4; V gene: TRBV6-6; D gene: TRBD1; CDR3 protein: CASSRDRAEKLFF; CDR3 DNA: TGTGCCAGCAGTCGCGACAGGGCGGAAAAACTGTTTTTT
clone size: .; J gene: TRBJ1-2; V gene: TRBV4-1; D gene: TRBD1; CDR3 protein: CASSRRTGDNSGYTF; CDR3 DNA: TGCGCCAGCAGCCGACGGACAGGGGATAACTCTGGCTACACCTTC
clone size: many; J gene: TRBJ1-2; V gene: TRBV29-1; D gene: .; CDR3 protein: CSVEAREANYGYTF; CDR3 DNA: TGCAGCGTTGAAGCCCGGGAAGCTAACTATGGCTACACCTTC
clone size: few; J gene: TRBJ2-7; V gene: TRBV7-2; D gene: TRBD1; CDR3 protein: CASSPVTGGRYEQYF; CDR3 DNA: TGTGCCAGCAGCCCCGTTACAGGGGGCAGGTACGAGCAGTACTTC
clone size: many; J gene: TRBJ1-6; V gene: TRBV12-3/TRBV12-4; D gene: TRBD1; CDR3 protein: CASTDRGSPLHF; CDR3 DNA: TGTGCCAGCACCGACAGGGGATCACCCCTCCACTTT
clone size: few; J gene: TRBJ1-5; V gene: TRBV28; D gene: TRBD1; CDR3 protein: CASRTTTGGFGQPQHF; CDR3 DNA: TGTGCCAGCAGAACTACGACAGGGGGCTTCGGTCAGCCCCAGCATTTT
clone size: .; J gene: TRBJ1-1; V gene: TRBV18; D gene: .; CDR3 protein: CASSPSTGKAFF; CDR3 DNA: TGTGCCAGCTCACCTTCAACAGGGAAAGCTTTCTTT
clone size: many; J gene: TRBJ2-3; V gene: TRBV6-5; D gene: .; CDR3 protein: CASRPTLSDTQYF; CDR3 DNA: TGTGCCAGCAGGCCGACTTTGTCAGATACGCAGTATTTT
clone size: many; J gene: TRBJ1-1; V gene: TRBV3-1; D gene: .; CDR3 protein: CASSQILNTEAFF; CDR3 DNA: TGTGCCAGCAGCCAAATATTAAACACTGAAGCTTTCTTT
clone size: many; J gene: TRBJ1-6; V gene: TRBV11-2; D gene: .; CDR3 protein: CASSSSRGRAPLHF; CDR3 DNA: TGTGCCAGCAGCTCTTCGAGGGGGAGGGCACCCCTCCACTTT
clone size: many; J gene: TRBJ1-5; V gene: TRBV9; D gene: .; CDR3 protein: CASSPGPLQPQHF; CDR3 DNA: TGTGCCAGCAGCCCCGGGCCCTTACAGCCCCAGCATTTT
clone size: .; J gene: TRBJ1-4; V gene: TRBV4-1; D gene: .; CDR3 protein: CASSQGRGRREKLFF; CDR3 DNA: TGCGCCAGCAGCCAAGGGCGGGGAAGGCGAGAAAAACTGTTTTTT
clone size: many; J gene: TRBJ1-6; V gene: TRBV6-6; D gene: TRBD1; CDR3 protein: CASTSQGGGYSPLHF; CDR3 DNA: TGTGCCAGCACCAGCCAGGGGGGGGGTTATTCACCCCTCCACTTT
clone size: few; J gene: TRBJ2-1; V gene: TRBV7-9; D gene: .; CDR3 protein: CASRPRVLSNEQFF; CDR3 DNA: TGTGCCAGCAGACCTAGGGTCCTCAGCAATGAGCAGTTCTTC
clone size: few; J gene: TRBJ1-1; V gene: TRBV3-1; D gene: TRBD1; CDR3 protein: CASQRQGSEAFF; CDR3 DNA: TGTGCCAGCCAGCGACAGGGCTCTGAAGCTTTCTTT
clone size: few; J gene: TRBJ1-4; V gene: TRBV19; D gene: .; CDR3 protein: CASSKSTNEKLFF; CDR3 DNA: TGTGCCAGTTCCAAGTCAACTAATGAAAAACTGTTTTTT
clone size: .; J gene: TRBJ1-1; V gene: TRBV29-1; D gene: .; CDR3 protein: CSVVVFGGNTEAFF; CDR3 DNA: TGCAGCGTTGTTGTGTTTGGAGGGAACACTGAAGCTTTCTTT
clone size: many; J gene: TRBJ2-7; V gene: TRBV28; D gene: .; CDR3 protein: CASSPYDTSYEQYF; CDR3 DNA: TGTGCCAGCAGTCCCTACGACACTAGCTACGAGCAGTACTTC
clone size: .; J gene: TRBJ1-1; V gene: TRBV6-6; D gene: TRBD1; CDR3 protein: CASITIPGQATGNTEAFF; CDR3 DNA: TGTGCCAGCATTACAATACCCGGACAGGCCACAGGGAACACTGAAGCTTTCTTT